The present entry profiles one T cell receptor (beta chain) with its context. The data were taken from a study of technical replicates of blood from a handful of donors. CDR1 is SEHNR and CDR2 is FQNEAQ in the germline V gene (reference sequence). V was pared by 8 bases and J by 7 bases, with 29 bases between. The CDR3 has 17 amino acids. Clones were sequenced by immunoSEQ multiplex PCR, and TCRdb holds only the in-frame ones, with some missing. The profile covers about 82,000 clones, with under 96% appearing a single time and about 0.41% taken by the ten largest. The chain combines TRBV7-9 with TRBJ1-2; unclear D gene. The sequence came from a human donor in good health. Input material: T cells isolated from PBMCs. The CDR3 coding sequence is TGTGCCAGCCCACCCGACTTTGGGGTGAGGGCTCTACTTGGCTACACCTTC. It specifies CASPPDFGVRALLGYTF.